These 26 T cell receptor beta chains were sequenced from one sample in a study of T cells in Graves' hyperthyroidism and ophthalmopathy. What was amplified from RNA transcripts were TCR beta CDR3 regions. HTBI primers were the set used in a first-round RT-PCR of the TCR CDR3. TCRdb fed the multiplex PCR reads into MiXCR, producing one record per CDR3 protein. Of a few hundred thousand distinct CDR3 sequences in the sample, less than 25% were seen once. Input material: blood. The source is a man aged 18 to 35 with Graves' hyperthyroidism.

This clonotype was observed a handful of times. CDR3: CSVEGLKGLAVDTQYF. Written as DNA, the CDR3 is TGCAGCGTTGAAGGTCTGAAGGGACTAGCGGTAGATACGCAGTATTTT. This chain connects TRBV29-1 to TRBJ2-3, with 11 bases aligning to TRBD2. V trimming: 1 base; J trimming: 5 bases; junction bases outside the gene matches: 8. The CDR3 is 16 residues long. Germline CDR1 and CDR2: SQVTM and ANQGSEA.

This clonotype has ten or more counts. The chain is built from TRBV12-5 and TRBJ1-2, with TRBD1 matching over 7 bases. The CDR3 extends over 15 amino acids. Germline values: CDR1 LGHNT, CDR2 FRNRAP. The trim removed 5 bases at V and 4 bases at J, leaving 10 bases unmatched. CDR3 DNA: TGTGCTAGTGGTCCTCGACAGGGAAAGGCCTATGGCTACACCTTC. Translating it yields CASGPRQGKAYGYTF.

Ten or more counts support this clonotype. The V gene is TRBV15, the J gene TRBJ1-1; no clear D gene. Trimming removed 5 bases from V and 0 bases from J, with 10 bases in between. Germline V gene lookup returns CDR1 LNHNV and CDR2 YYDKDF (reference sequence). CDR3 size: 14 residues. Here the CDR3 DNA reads TGTGCCACCAGCCTGACCAGAATGAACACTGAAGCTTTCTTT. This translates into CATSLTRMNTEAFF.

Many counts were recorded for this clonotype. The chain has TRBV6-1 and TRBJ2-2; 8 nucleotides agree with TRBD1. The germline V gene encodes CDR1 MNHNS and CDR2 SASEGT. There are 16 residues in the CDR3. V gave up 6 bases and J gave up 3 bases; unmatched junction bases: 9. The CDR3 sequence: CASSRSGGLDTGELFF. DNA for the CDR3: TGTGCCAGCAGCCGATCAGGGGGCCTGGACACCGGGGAGCTGTTTTTT.

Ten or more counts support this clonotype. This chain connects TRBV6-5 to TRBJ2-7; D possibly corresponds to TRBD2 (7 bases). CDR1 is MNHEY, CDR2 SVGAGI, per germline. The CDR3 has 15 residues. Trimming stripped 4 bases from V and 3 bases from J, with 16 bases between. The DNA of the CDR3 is TGTGCCAGCAGTTCGCCCGGACTAGGGGGCTACGAGCAGTACTTC. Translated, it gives CASSSPGLGGYEQYF.

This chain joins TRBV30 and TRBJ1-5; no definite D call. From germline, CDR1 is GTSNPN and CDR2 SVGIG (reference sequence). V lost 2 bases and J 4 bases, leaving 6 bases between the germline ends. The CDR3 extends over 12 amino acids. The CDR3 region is CAWSKGNQPQHF. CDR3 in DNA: TGTGCCTGGAGTAAAGGGAATCAGCCCCAGCATTTT.

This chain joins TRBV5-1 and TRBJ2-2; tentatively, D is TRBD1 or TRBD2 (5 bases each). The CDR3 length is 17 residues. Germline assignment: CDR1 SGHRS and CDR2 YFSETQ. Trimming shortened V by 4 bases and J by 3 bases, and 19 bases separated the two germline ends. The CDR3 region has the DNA TGCGCCAGCAGCAAGAAGGGGACCCCCAGCGACACCGGGGAGCTGTTTTTT. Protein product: CASSKKGTPSDTGELFF. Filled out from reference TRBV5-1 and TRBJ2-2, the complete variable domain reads KAGVTQTPRYLIKTRGQQVTLSCSPISGHRSVSWYQQTPGQGLQFLFEYFSETQRNKGNFPGRFSGRQFSNSRSEMNVSTLELGDSALYLCASSKKGTPSDTGELFFGEGSRLTVL.

CDR3 region: CASSPRGLWAGELFF. The CDR3 nucleotides read TGCGCCAGCAGTCCGAGGGGGCTCTGGGCCGGGGAGCTGTTTTTT. This chain uses TRBV4-1 with TRBJ2-2, with 7 positions matching TRBD1. The V segment lost 6 bases and the J segment 6 bases; nucleotides outside the gene matches: 10. Per the germline V gene, CDR1 is MGHRA and CDR2 is YSYEKL. This CDR3 spans 15 amino acids.

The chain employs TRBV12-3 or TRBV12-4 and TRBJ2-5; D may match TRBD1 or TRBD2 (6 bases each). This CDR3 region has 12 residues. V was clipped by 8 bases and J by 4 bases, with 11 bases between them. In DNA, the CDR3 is TGTGCCAGCGTTCGGGGGCGAGAGACCCAGTACTTC. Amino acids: CASVRGRETQYF.

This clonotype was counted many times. Written as DNA, the CDR3 is TGTGCCAGCAGCCCCACAGGGGGTTGGGGCTACACCTTC. It yields the protein CASSPTGGWGYTF. This chain uses TRBV14 with TRBJ1-2; 8 bases are shared with TRBD1. V lost 4 bases, J lost 8 bases, and 6 bases stayed unmatched. This CDR3 spans 13 amino acids. Germline CDR1 and CDR2: SGHDN and FVKESK. The full variable domain, with the rest looked up from reference TRBV14 and TRBJ1-2, is EAGVTQFPSHSVIEKGQTVTLRCDPISGHDNLYWYRRVMGKEIKFLLHFVKESKQDESGMPNNRFLAERTGGTYSTLKVQPAELEDSGVYFCASSPTGGWGYTFGSGTRLTVV.

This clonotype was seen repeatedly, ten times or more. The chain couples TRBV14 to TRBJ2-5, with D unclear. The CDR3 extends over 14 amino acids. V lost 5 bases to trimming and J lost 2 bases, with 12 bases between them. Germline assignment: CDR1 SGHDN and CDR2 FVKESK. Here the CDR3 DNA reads TGTGCCAGCAGCTCCCTTGGCAGACAAGAGACCCAGTACTTC. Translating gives CASSSLGRQETQYF.

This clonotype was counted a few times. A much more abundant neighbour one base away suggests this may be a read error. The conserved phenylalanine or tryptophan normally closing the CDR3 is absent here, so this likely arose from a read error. Here the CDR3 reads CASSIERVNTEAFL. The CDR3 DNA is TGTGCCAGTAGTATAGAACGGGTGAACACTGAAGCTTTCTTG. This rearrangement joins TRBV19 to TRBJ1-1; no firm D call. Germline V gene lookup returns CDR1 LNHDA and CDR2 SQIVND (reference sequence). The length of the CDR3 is 14 residues. V lost 0 bases to trimming and J lost 0 bases, with 5 bases between them.

CDR3 loop: CAINRQVNTEAFF. The CDR3 nucleotides read TGTGCCATCAATAGACAGGTAAACACTGAAGCTTTCTTT. This chain connects TRBV10-3 to TRBJ1-1; a possible D gene is TRBD1 (6 bases). Germline V lookup: CDR1 ENHRY, CDR2 SYGVKD. Trimming removed 7 bases at V and 2 bases at J, with 11 bases between. This CDR3 region has 13 residues.

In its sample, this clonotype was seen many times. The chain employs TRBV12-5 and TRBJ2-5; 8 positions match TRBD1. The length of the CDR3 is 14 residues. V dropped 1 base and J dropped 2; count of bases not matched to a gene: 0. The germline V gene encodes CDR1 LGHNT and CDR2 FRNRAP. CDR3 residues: CASGLGTGQETQYF. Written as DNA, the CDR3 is TGTGCTAGTGGTTTGGGGACAGGGCAAGAGACCCAGTACTTC. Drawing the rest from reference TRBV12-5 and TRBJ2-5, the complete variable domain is DARVTQTPRHKVTEMGQEVTMRCQPILGHNTVFWYRQTMMQGLELLAYFRNRAPLDDSGMPKDRFSAEMPDATLATLKIQPSEPRDSAVYFCASGLGTGQETQYFGPGTRLLVL.

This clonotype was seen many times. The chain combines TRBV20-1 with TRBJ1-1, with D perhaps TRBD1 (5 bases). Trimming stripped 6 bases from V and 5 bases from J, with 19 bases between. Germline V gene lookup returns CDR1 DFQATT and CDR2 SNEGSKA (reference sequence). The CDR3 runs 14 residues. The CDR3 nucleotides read TGCAGTGCCACATCCCCGGAAGGGGAAACTGAAGCTTTCTTT. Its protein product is CSATSPEGETEAFF.

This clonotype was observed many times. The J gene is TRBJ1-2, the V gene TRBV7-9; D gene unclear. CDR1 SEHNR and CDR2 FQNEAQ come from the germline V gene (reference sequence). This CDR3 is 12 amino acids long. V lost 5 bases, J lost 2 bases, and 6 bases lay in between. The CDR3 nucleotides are TGTGCCAGCAGCGCCTCGAACTATGGCTACACCTTC. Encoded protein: CASSASNYGYTF.

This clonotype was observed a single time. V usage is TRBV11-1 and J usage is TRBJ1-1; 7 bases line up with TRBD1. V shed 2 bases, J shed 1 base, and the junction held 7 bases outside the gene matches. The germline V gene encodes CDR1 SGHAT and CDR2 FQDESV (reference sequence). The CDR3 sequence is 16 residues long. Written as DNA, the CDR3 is TGTGCCAGCAGCTTAACAGCCGGGACAGAGAACACTGAAGCTTTCTTT. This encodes CASSLTAGTENTEAFF.

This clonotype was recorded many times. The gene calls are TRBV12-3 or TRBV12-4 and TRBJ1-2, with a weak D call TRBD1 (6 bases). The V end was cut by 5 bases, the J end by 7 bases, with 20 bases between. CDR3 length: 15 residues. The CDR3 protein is CASSPPGGGATGYTF. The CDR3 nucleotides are TGTGCCAGCAGTCCCCCCGGGGGGGGGGCGACTGGCTACACCTTC.

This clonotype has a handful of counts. Here the CDR3 reads CSASMTINGQPQHF. The CDR3 coding sequence is TGCAGTGCTAGTATGACGATTAATGGCCAGCCCCAGCATTTT. The chain couples TRBV20-1 to TRBJ1-5; D not resolved. Germline V gene sequence: CDR1 DFQATT, CDR2 SNEGSKA (reference sequence). The CDR3 extends over 14 amino acids. The V and J ends lost 3 bases and 7 bases respectively, with 16 bases between them.

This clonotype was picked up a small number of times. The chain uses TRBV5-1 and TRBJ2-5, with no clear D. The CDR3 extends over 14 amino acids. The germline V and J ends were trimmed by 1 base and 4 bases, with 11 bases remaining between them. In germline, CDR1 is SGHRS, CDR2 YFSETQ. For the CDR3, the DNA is TGCGCCAGCAGCTTGTTCAGTTCCCCAGAGACCCAGTACTTC. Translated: CASSLFSSPETQYF.

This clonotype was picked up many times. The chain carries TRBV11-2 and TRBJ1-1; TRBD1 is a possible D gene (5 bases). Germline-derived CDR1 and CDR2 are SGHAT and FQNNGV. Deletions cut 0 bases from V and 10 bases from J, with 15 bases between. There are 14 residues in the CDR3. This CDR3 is CASSLDLRGGGAFF. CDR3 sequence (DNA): TGTGCCAGCAGCTTAGATCTCCGGGGTGGGGGAGCTTTCTTT.

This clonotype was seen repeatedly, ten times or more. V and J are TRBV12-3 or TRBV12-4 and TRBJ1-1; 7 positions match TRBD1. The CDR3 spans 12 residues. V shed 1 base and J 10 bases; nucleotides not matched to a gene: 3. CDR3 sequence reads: CASSLDEGAAFF. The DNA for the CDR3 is TGTGCCAGCAGTTTAGATGAGGGGGCAGCTTTCTTT.

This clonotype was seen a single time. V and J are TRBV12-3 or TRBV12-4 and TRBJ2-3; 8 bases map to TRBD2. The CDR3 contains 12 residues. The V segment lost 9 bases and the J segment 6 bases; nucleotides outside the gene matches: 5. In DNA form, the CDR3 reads TGTGCCAGTACTAGCGGTTGGGATACGCAGTATTTT. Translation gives CASTSGWDTQYF.

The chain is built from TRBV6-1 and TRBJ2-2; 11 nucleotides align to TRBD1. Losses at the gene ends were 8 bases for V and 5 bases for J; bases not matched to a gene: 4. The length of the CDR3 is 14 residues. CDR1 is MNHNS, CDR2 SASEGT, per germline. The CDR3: CASAGTGGTGELFF. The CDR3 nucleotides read TGTGCCAGCGCCGGGACAGGGGGAACCGGGGAGCTGTTTTTT.

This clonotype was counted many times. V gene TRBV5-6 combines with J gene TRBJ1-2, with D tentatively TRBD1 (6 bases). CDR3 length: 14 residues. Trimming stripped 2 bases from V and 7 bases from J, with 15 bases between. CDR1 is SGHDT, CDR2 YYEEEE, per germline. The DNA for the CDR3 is TGTGCCAGCAGCTTCACACAGGGAGGAGGTGGCTACACCTTC. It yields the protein CASSFTQGGGGYTF.

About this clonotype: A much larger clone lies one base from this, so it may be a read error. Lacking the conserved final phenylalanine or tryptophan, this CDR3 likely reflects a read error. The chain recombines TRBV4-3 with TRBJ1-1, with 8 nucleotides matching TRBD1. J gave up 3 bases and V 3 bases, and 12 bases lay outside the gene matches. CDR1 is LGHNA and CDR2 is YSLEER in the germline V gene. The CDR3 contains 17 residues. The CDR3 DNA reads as TGCGCCAGCAGCCATCCCCGACAGGGGCCGGGGGACACTGAAGCTTTCTTG. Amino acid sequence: CASSHPRQGPGDTEAFL.